The 19 T cell receptor beta chains below were found in one sample sequenced in a study of T cells in Graves' hyperthyroidism and ophthalmopathy. Amplification of TCR beta CDR3 regions used RNA as the template. HTBI primers were used for first-round RT-PCR of the TCR CDR3. TCRdb reanalysed the multiplex PCR reads using MiXCR and keeps one entry per CDR3 protein. The sample carries some 650,000 distinct CDR3 sequences, more than 15% recorded once. The sequenced sample was blood. These receptors originate from a woman aged 35 to 49 with Graves' ophthalmopathy.

This chain joins TRBV28 and TRBJ2-3; no clear D. Germline CDR1 is MDHEN and CDR2 is SYDVKM. V was cut by 11 bases and J by 0 bases, with 9 bases left in between. CDR3 size: 12 residues. CDR3 in DNA: TGTGCCGCTAAGGGTAGCACAGATACGCAGTATTTT. It translates to CAAKGSTDTQYF.

This clonotype was observed a handful of times. The J gene is TRBJ1-2, the V gene TRBV7-9; tentative D call: TRBD1 (6 bases). CDR3 length: 14 amino acids. Germline V gene sequence: CDR1 SEHNR, CDR2 FQNEAQ (reference sequence). Trimming cost V 4 bases and J 7 bases, with 16 bases left between them. The CDR3 DNA is TGTGCCAGCAGCTACGATGACAGGCCTCGTGGCTACACCTTC. Encoded protein: CASSYDDRPRGYTF. The whole variable domain, remainder taken from reference TRBV7-9 and TRBJ1-2, is DTGVSQNPRHKITKRGQNVTFRCDPISEHNRLYWYRQTLGQGPEFLTYFQNEAQLEKSRLLSDRFSAERPKGSFSTLEIQRTEQGDSAMYLCASSYDDRPRGYTFGSGTRLTVV.

This clonotype was detected a few times. CDR3 amino acids: CASSISREETQYF. CDR3 sequence (DNA): TGTGCCAGTAGTATTTCCAGGGAAGAGACCCAGTACTTC. The chain joins TRBV19 to TRBJ2-5; a weak D match, TRBD1 (5 bases). The CDR3 length is 13 residues. The V gene lost 3 bases and the J gene lost 3 bases, with 8 bases spanning the gap. Germline CDR1 and CDR2: LNHDA and SQIVND (reference sequence). The whole variable domain, filled in from reference TRBV19 and TRBJ2-5, reads DGGITQSPKYLFRKEGQNVTLSCEQNLNHDAMYWYRQDPGQGLRLIYYSQIVNDFQKGDIAEGYSVSREKKESFPLTVTSAQKNPTAFYLCASSISREETQYFGPGTRLLVL.

The chain couples TRBV11-3 to TRBJ2-1, with TRBD2 matching 12 bases. The CDR3 is made up of 14 amino acids. The V segment lost 4 bases and the J segment 8 bases; nucleotides outside the gene matches: 3. Germline V gene sequence: CDR1 SGHNT, CDR2 YENEEA. The CDR3 here is CASSSRTSGDEQFF. The CDR3 DNA reads TGTGCCAGCAGCTCCCGGACTAGCGGGGATGAGCAGTTCTTC.

This clonotype showed up just a few times. The CDR3 DNA is TGCAGCGTTACCCCTCCCGGACAGGGATTCACCGGGGAGCTGTTTTTT. Its translation is CSVTPPGQGFTGELFF. The V call is TRBV29-1, the J call TRBJ2-2; 8 positions match TRBD1. Germline CDR1 SQVTM, CDR2 ANQGSEA. The CDR3 length is 16 residues. Losses at the gene ends were 5 bases for V and 4 bases for J; bases not matched to a gene: 12.

This clonotype appeared many times. The V gene is TRBV18, the J gene TRBJ2-1; 10 nucleotides match TRBD1. This CDR3 contains 15 residues. Trimming removed 5 bases from V and 6 bases from J; junction bases left unmatched: 7. CDR1 KGHSH and CDR2 LQKENI come from the germline V gene. DNA for the CDR3: TGTGCCAGCTCATCGGACAGGGGGATTCTCAATGAGCAGTTCTTC. Protein: CASSSDRGILNEQFF.

The rearrangement joins TRBV18 to TRBJ2-6; D may correspond to TRBD1 or TRBD2 (6 bases each). The CDR3 covers 19 residues. Germline-derived CDR1 and CDR2 are KGHSH and LQKENI. Trimming removed 3 bases from V and 2 bases from J, with 20 bases in between. The chain's CDR3 is CASSPQMGGVYPGANVLTF. In DNA, the CDR3 is TGTGCCAGCTCACCCCAGATGGGGGGCGTATACCCTGGGGCCAACGTCCTGACTTTC.

This clonotype was counted between two and nine times. This chain links TRBV28 with TRBJ2-3, with no clear D. CDR3 length equals 13 residues. Germline V gives CDR1 MDHEN, CDR2 SYDVKM. V was shortened by 1 base and J by 4 bases, with 6 bases between the two germline ends. The CDR3 DNA reads as TGTGCCAGCAGTTTATCCTCCCCAGATACGCAGTATTTT. It yields the protein CASSLSSPDTQYF. Full variable domain (outside the CDR3, taken from reference TRBV28 and TRBJ2-3): DVKVTQSSRYLVKRTGEKVFLECVQDMDHENMFWYRQDPGLGLRLIYFSYDVKMKEKGDIPEGYSVSREKKERFSLILESASTNQTSMYLCASSLSSPDTQYFGPGTRLTVL.

The genes are TRBV10-2 and TRBJ2-7; D is ambiguous. V was cut by 6 bases and J by 5 bases, with 11 bases left in between. Germline V lookup: CDR1 WSHSY, CDR2 SAAADI. This CDR3 is built from 12 residues. This chain's CDR3 is CASSGRSHEQYF. In nucleotides, the CDR3 is TGCGCCAGCAGCGGTAGGTCCCACGAGCAGTACTTC.

This clonotype was observed many times. This sequence joins TRBV12-5 and TRBJ2-5, with D possibly being TRBD1 (5 bases). The CDR3 length is 17 residues. CDR1 is LGHNT, CDR2 FRNRAP, per germline. The V end was cut by 2 bases, the J end by 7 bases, with 23 bases between. This chain's CDR3 is CASGLRHPDSDSGTQYF. The CDR3 nucleotides are TGTGCTAGTGGTTTGCGTCACCCCGACAGTGACTCAGGGACCCAGTACTTC.

Ten or more counts support this clonotype. The chain links TRBV20-1 to TRBJ1-4; the D is unclear. The CDR3 consists of 15 residues. V gave up 4 bases and J gave up 0 bases, with 12 bases separating them. Looked up from germline, CDR1 is DFQATT and CDR2 is SNEGSKA (reference sequence). The CDR3 is CSAKGREATNEKLFF. In DNA, the CDR3 is TGCAGTGCTAAAGGCAGAGAAGCAACTAATGAAAAACTGTTTTTT.

The chain carries TRBV7-9 and TRBJ1-4, with 8 nucleotides matching TRBD1. In germline, CDR1 is SEHNR, CDR2 FQNEAQ (reference sequence). V shed 1 base and J 10 bases; nucleotides not matched to a gene: 2. The CDR3 runs 13 residues. This CDR3 is CASSLVTGGKLFF. The CDR3, as DNA: TGTGCCAGCAGCTTAGTTACAGGGGGAAAACTGTTTTTT. Full variable domain (outside the CDR3, taken from reference TRBV7-9 and TRBJ1-4): DTGVSQNPRHKITKRGQNVTFRCDPISEHNRLYWYRQTLGQGPEFLTYFQNEAQLEKSRLLSDRFSAERPKGSFSTLEIQRTEQGDSAMYLCASSLVTGGKLFFGSGTQLSVL.

Ten or more counts support this clonotype. The chain combines TRBV12-3 or TRBV12-4 with TRBJ1-2, with a possible D match to TRBD1 (5 bases). This CDR3 is built from 14 residues. The V gene lost 6 bases and the J gene lost 5 bases, with 16 bases spanning the gap. CDR3 region: CASRKDTLSYGYTF. The CDR3 DNA reads TGTGCCAGCAGAAAGGACACCCTCAGTTATGGCTACACCTTC.

Of note for this clonotype: This may come from a read error, since a much larger clone is one base off. This chain links TRBV6-2 or TRBV6-3 with TRBJ2-1; D gene uncertain. In germline, CDR1 is MNHEY, CDR2 SVGEGT. This CDR3 region has 20 residues. CDR3 nucleotides: TGTGCCAACAGTCACGGAGACGTATCTTTCAGTTTTAGCTCCTACAATGAGCAGTTCTTC. Translated, it gives CANSHGDVSFSFSSYNEQFF.

This clonotype was detected many times. V and J are TRBV12-3 or TRBV12-4 and TRBJ2-3, with 10 bases that match TRBD2. The ends lost 5 bases at V and 2 bases at J; junction bases unmatched: 7. This CDR3 has 16 amino acids. The CDR3, as DNA: TGTGCCAGCAGTCCCCCACTAGCGGGGAACACAGATACGCAGTATTTT. Its protein is CASSPPLAGNTDTQYF.

The V gene is TRBV30, the J gene TRBJ2-7; TRBD1 matches at 9 bases. The germline CDR1 and CDR2 sequences are GTSNPN and SVGIG (reference sequence). J lost 5 bases, V lost 4 bases, and 6 bases had no gene match. This CDR3 region has 13 residues. The CDR3 DNA reads TGTGCCTGGAAAGTTGGGACAGGGCACGAGCAGTACTTC. This translates into CAWKVGTGHEQYF.

The table lists this clonotype with many counts. The V and J genes are TRBV11-2 and TRBJ2-3; D perhaps matches TRBD2 (6 bases). The CDR3 has 15 residues. V shed 5 bases and J shed 8 bases, with 20 bases lying between them. The germline V gene has CDR1 SGHAT and CDR2 FQNNGV. In DNA form, the CDR3 reads TGTGCCAGCAGCCTTACTGGGACTTCAGGCAGTACGCAGTATTTT. Encoded protein: CASSLTGTSGSTQYF.

This clonotype was picked up a small number of times. The chain employs TRBV25-1 and TRBJ2-1, with TRBD1 matching over 8 bases. J gave up 7 bases and V 4 bases, and 12 bases lay outside the gene matches. CDR1 and CDR2 (germline): MGHDK, SYGVNS. CDR3 length: 16 residues. CDR3 bases: TGTGCCAGCAGTGGGGCGGGACAGGCGGGTAAAAATGAGCAGTTCTTC. Translating gives CASSGAGQAGKNEQFF.

To note about this clonotype: The CDR3 does not close with the conserved phenylalanine or tryptophan, likely indicating a read error. V and J are TRBV18 and TRBJ1-1; 7 bases are a match to TRBD1. The CDR3 consists of 16 residues. Unmatched junction bases numbered 5, after V lost 0 bases and J lost 1 base. Germline CDR1 reads KGHSH; CDR2 reads LQKENI. CDR3 protein: CASSPPGRGGNTEAFL. The DNA for the CDR3 is TGTGCCAGCTCACCACCGGGCAGGGGGGGGAACACTGAAGCTTTCCTT.